This T cell receptor beta chain was documented in a study of cytomegalovirus exposure and HLA in healthy donors. Across the study: Earlier findings included more than 95 million unique TCR beta sequences obtained from 150 million to 200 million T cells.

The PCR ran on 60 Vbeta and 13 Jbeta primers. Sequencing was performed with immunoSEQ multiplex PCR; in TCRdb, only in-frame clones are kept and a portion is missing. The sample lists under 110,000 clones; over 70% were seen once. As to this clone: What it binds is unknown.

The germline gives CDR1 SNHLY, CDR2 FYNNEI. The CDR3 covers 14 residues. The V and J ends lost 6 bases and 0 bases respectively, with 9 bases between them. Study conclusions and caveats: Highly shared sequence variants in one cluster were likely a sequencing artifact. Some TCR beta chains (roughly 150 of them) were listed as cytomegalovirus-associated.

The rearrangement links TRBV2 to TRBJ1-5, with a weak D call TRBD1 (6 bases). Sequenced: PBMCs. The clonotype was recovered from a male donor in good health and CMV-seropositive. The DNA for the CDR3 is TGTGCCAGCAGCCGACAGGATAGCAATCAGCCCCAGCATTTT. Amino acids: CASSRQDSNQPQHF.